Listed below are T cell receptor beta chains from one sample, sequenced in a study of blood T cell repertoires in COVID-19. The repertoire was sequenced with immunoSEQ multiplex PCR; TCRdb's copy has only in-frame clones and lacks some. The sample includes under 300,000 clones, around 87% of them seen just once. The sequenced sample consisted of peripheral blood. These receptors were taken from a man aged 60-69 years who had recovered from COVID-19. Both conserved end residues are part of each CDR3. The D gene is left open where the match is weak. A clone size is listed for some rows: how often the clone was seen (once, few, many), or a class if it is expanded.

abundance,j_gene,d_gene,v_gene,CDR3aa,CDR3nt
.,TRBJ2-2,.,TRBV5-1,CASSLEAHTGELFF,TGCGCCAGCAGCTTGGAAGCCCACACCGGGGAGCTGTTTTTT
few,TRBJ1-1,TRBD1,TRBV3-1/TRBV3-2,CASSQGQLMNTEAFF,TGTGCCAGCAGCCAGGGACAGTTAATGAACACTGAAGCTTTCTTT
.,TRBJ2-5,.,TRBV2,CASGGEQETQYF,TGTGCCAGCGGCGGTGAGCAAGAGACCCAGTACTTC
few,TRBJ1-5,.,TRBV19,CASSMGGNQPQHF,TGTGCCAGTAGTATGGGGGGGAATCAGCCCCAGCATTTT
few,TRBJ2-2,.,TRBV2,CASFRSSNTGELFF,TGTGCCAGTTTTCGCAGTTCTAACACCGGGGAGCTGTTTTTT
.,TRBJ2-6,TRBD2,TRBV19,CASSSVSGRASGANVLTF,TGTGCCAGTAGTTCTGTTAGCGGGCGGGCTTCTGGGGCCAACGTCCTGACTTTC
.,TRBJ1-6,TRBD1,TRBV2,CASKDRPNSPLHF,TGTGCCAGCAAGGACAGGCCCAATTCACCCCTCCACTTT
.,TRBJ1-6,.,TRBV29-1,CSVGTDLSGPLHF,TGCAGCGTTGGAACTGATCTTTCGGGACCCCTCCACTTT
.,TRBJ2-2,TRBD2,TRBV6-1,CASSETSGTTGELFF,TGTGCCAGCAGTGAAACTAGCGGCACAACCGGGGAGCTGTTTTTT
.,TRBJ1-3,.,TRBV11-2,CASSHIGTNSGNTIYF,TGTGCCAGCAGTCATATTGGGACTAACTCTGGAAACACCATATATTTT
.,TRBJ2-5,TRBD1,TRBV30,CAWSDIGTDYQETQYF,TGTGCCTGGAGTGACATAGGGACAGACTACCAAGAGACCCAGTACTTC
.,TRBJ1-3,.,TRBV5-1,CASSFGRSGAGNTIYF,TGCGCCAGCAGCTTCGGCCGGTCGGGAGCTGGAAACACCATATATTTT
once,TRBJ1-5,.,TRBV19,CASRRMSERGHQPQHF,TGTGCCAGTAGAAGGATGAGCGAAAGGGGTCATCAGCCCCAGCATTTT
.,TRBJ2-1,.,TRBV5-4,CASSVKTGLEYNEQFF,TGTGCCAGCAGCGTAAAAACAGGGTTGGAATACAATGAGCAGTTCTTC
.,TRBJ2-4,.,TRBV12-3/TRBV12-4,CASSLPLGVQYF,TGTGCCAGCAGTTTACCCCTAGGTGTTCAGTACTTC
.,TRBJ2-3,.,TRBV19,CASTLRRGGAGAGPDTQYF,TGTGCCAGTACCCTGCGTCGGGGTGGTGCGGGGGCGGGTCCAGATACGCAGTATTTT
.,TRBJ2-5,TRBD1,TRBV27,CASSLRGQGLGPETQYF,TGTGCCAGCAGTTTGAGGGGACAGGGTCTAGGGCCGGAGACCCAGTACTTC
.,TRBJ2-7,.,TRBV11-2,CASSLTGNSYEQYF,TGTGCCAGCAGCTTAACGGGAAACTCCTACGAGCAGTACTTC
.,TRBJ2-3,.,TRBV10-1,CASSESRVADTQYF,TGCGCCAGCAGTGAGTCACGGGTGGCAGATACGCAGTATTTT
.,TRBJ2-1,TRBD1,TRBV2,CASGDRGYNEQFF,TGTGCCAGCGGGGACAGGGGCTACAATGAGCAGTTCTTC
.,TRBJ1-1,TRBD1,TRBV18,CASSPRQGTTEAFF,TGTGCCAGCTCACCCAGACAGGGTACCACTGAAGCTTTCTTT
.,TRBJ1-5,TRBD1,TRBV19,CASSWGQGRSGNQPQHF,TGTGCCAGTAGTTGGGGACAGGGAAGGTCGGGGAATCAGCCCCAGCATTTT
.,TRBJ1-3,.,TRBV7-9,CASSRNRGAPGNTIYF,TGTGCCAGCAGCCGGAACCGGGGGGCGCCAGGAAACACCATATATTTT
.,TRBJ1-6,TRBD1,TRBV27,CASSPRPPGQNSPLHF,TGTGCCAGCAGTCCCCGCCCGCCGGGACAGAATTCACCCCTCCACTTT
.,TRBJ2-5,.,TRBV29-1,CSLIGQGETQYF,TGCAGCCTCATTGGACAAGGAGAGACCCAGTACTTC
.,TRBJ2-1,.,TRBV6-5,CASSPTEGETEFF,TGTGCCAGCAGCCCCACCGAGGGGGAGACGGAGTTCTTC
.,TRBJ2-1,TRBD1,TRBV2,CASRNHRGRNNEQFF,TGTGCCAGCAGGAATCACAGGGGCCGGAACAATGAGCAGTTCTTC
.,TRBJ1-2,TRBD1,TRBV19,CASSIVDRGRFGYTF,TGTGCCAGTAGTATAGTGGACAGGGGGCGGTTTGGCTACACCTTC
.,TRBJ1-1,.,TRBV19,CASSIGVNTEAFF,TGTGCCAGTAGTATTGGAGTGAACACTGAAGCTTTCTTT
.,TRBJ2-5,.,TRBV9,CASSVSRTIQETQYF,TGTGCCAGCAGCGTCTCCCGGACAATACAAGAGACCCAGTACTTC
few,TRBJ1-6,TRBD1,TRBV7-9,CASSGQTGGSPLHF,TGTGCCAGCAGCGGTCAGACAGGGGGCTCACCCCTCCACTTT
.,TRBJ2-6,.,TRBV12-5,CASGPARFSGANVLTF,TGTGCTAGTGGTCCGGCGAGGTTCTCTGGGGCCAACGTCCTGACTTTC
.,TRBJ2-1,TRBD2,TRBV5-1,CASSIGSSGSNEQFF,TGCGCCAGCAGTATTGGGTCTAGCGGAAGCAATGAGCAGTTCTTC
.,TRBJ1-4,TRBD1,TRBV5-4,CASSLGTGGRRGEKLFF,TGTGCCAGCAGCTTGGGGACAGGGGGTCGTAGGGGTGAAAAACTGTTTTTT
once,TRBJ1-5,.,TRBV2,CASILGGDQPQHF,TGTGCCAGCATCCTGGGGGGGGATCAGCCCCAGCATTTT
.,TRBJ2-3,TRBD2,TRBV2,CASRWASGGITDTQYF,TGTGCCAGCAGGTGGGCTAGCGGGGGGATCACAGATACGCAGTATTTT
.,TRBJ2-5,.,TRBV24-1,CATSVPGQETQYF,.
.,TRBJ1-6,TRBD1,TRBV3-1/TRBV3-2,CASSLNPGGRNSPLHF,TGTGCCAGCAGCCTAAATCCAGGGGGCCGCAATTCACCCCTCCACTTT
.,TRBJ2-7,TRBD1,TRBV5-1,CASSLSGGGYEQYF,TGCGCCAGCAGCTTGTCAGGGGGCGGCTACGAGCAGTACTTC
.,TRBJ1-1,.,TRBV28,CASSTPHRELNTEAFF,TGTGCCAGCAGTACCCCGCACAGGGAATTGAACACTGAAGCTTTCTTT
.,TRBJ2-3,TRBD2,TRBV7-2,CASSLVGTSGGVDTQYF,TGTGCCAGCAGCTTAGTCGGGACTAGCGGGGGGGTTGATACGCAGTATTTT
.,TRBJ2-5,TRBD2,TRBV4-1,CASSRTSAETQYF,TGCGCCAGCAGCCGGACTAGCGCAGAGACCCAGTACTTC
.,TRBJ2-1,TRBD1,TRBV19,CASRNRGRGSYNEQFF,TGTGCCAGTAGGAACAGGGGGCGAGGGTCCTACAATGAGCAGTTCTTC
.,TRBJ1-1,TRBD1,TRBV19,CASSHTPDRSKNGNTEAFF,TGTGCCAGTAGTCATACTCCGGACAGGTCTAAAAATGGGAACACTGAAGCTTTCTTT
.,TRBJ1-1,TRBD1,TRBV5-8,CASSLARGYVAFF,TGTGCCAGCAGCTTGGCCAGGGGGTATGTAGCTTTCTTT
.,TRBJ1-2,TRBD1,TRBV12-3/TRBV12-4,CASGDRDRYGYTF,TGTGCCAGTGGGGACAGGGATCGTTATGGCTACACCTTC
.,TRBJ2-6,.,TRBV14,CASSTRNPSGANVLTF,TGTGCCAGCAGCACGAGGAACCCCTCTGGGGCCAACGTCCTGACTTTC
.,TRBJ1-2,.,TRBV9,CASSAGGQILEGYTF,TGTGCCAGCAGCGCGGGAGGGCAGATATTAGAAGGCTACACCTTC
many,TRBJ1-1,.,TRBV30,CAWAPGQMNTEAFF,TGTGCCTGGGCCCCGGGACAAATGAACACTGAAGCTTTCTTT
.,TRBJ1-2,TRBD1,TRBV12-3/TRBV12-4,CASSPGQGIRYTF,TGTGCCAGCAGCCCAGGACAGGGAATACGCTACACCTTC
.,TRBJ2-7,TRBD1,TRBV6-5,CASSYSTGLDEQYF,TGTGCCAGCAGTTACTCGACAGGGTTGGACGAGCAGTACTTC
.,TRBJ1-1,.,TRBV12-3/TRBV12-4,CASSLRAYAEAFF,TGTGCCAGCAGTCTCCGAGCGTATGCTGAAGCTTTCTTT
.,TRBJ2-4,TRBD2,TRBV6-4,CASSQLAGRMGGKNIQYF,TGTGCCAGCAGCCAACTAGCGGGGCGGATGGGGGGCAAAAACATTCAGTACTTC